Below, 28 T cell receptor beta chains from the same sample are listed, as sequenced in a study of cytomegalovirus exposure and HLA in healthy donors. PCR primers comprised 60 Vbeta and 13 Jbeta primers. Data came from immunoSEQ multiplex PCR; TCRdb stores just in-frame clones and leaves some out. The table lists about 180,000 clones, 77% of them singletons, with around 3.5% in the top ten. Input material: PBMCs. The origin of the receptors is a woman aged 55-70 years in good health and CMV-seropositive.

The rearrangement uses TRBV7-2 and TRBJ1-1; D possibly corresponds to TRBD1 (5 bases). CDR3 length: 14 amino acids. Per germline, CDR1 SGHTA and CDR2 FQGNSA. The V and J ends lost 6 bases and 0 bases respectively, with 11 bases between them. CDR3 region: CASRGGSMNTEAFF. CDR3 DNA sequence: TGTGCCAGCAGGGGGGGGTCTATGAACACTGAAGCTTTCTTT.

This clone was recorded a few times. J is TRBJ1-5 and V is TRBV6-1; D not certain. Germline loops: CDR1 MNHNS, CDR2 SASEGT. CDR3 length: 14 amino acids. V was cut by 4 bases and J by 0 bases, with 7 bases left in between. The CDR3 loop is CASSGADSNQPQHF. CDR3 DNA sequence: TGTGCCAGCAGTGGGGCAGATAGCAATCAGCCCCAGCATTTT.

The chain joins TRBV6-1 to TRBJ2-2, with D hard to call. In germline, CDR1 is MNHNS, CDR2 SASEGT. With 5 bases removed from V and 3 bases from J, the gap between germline ends came to 4 bases. This CDR3 region has 12 residues. CDR3 sequence (DNA): TGTGCCAGCAGTAGCTACACCGGGGAGCTGTTTTTT. This translates into CASSSYTGELFF.

The chain links TRBV6-6 to TRBJ1-2; tentative D call: TRBD1 (5 bases). The CDR3 runs to 11 residues. With 11 bases removed from V and 5 bases from J, the gap between germline ends came to 12 bases. The germline V gene has CDR1 MNHNY and CDR2 SVGAGI (reference sequence). CDR3 residues: CAGSDSYGYTF. CDR3 DNA sequence: TGTGCCGGATCCGACAGTTATGGCTACACCTTC.

The table lists this clone with a few counts. This chain joins TRBV28 and TRBJ1-5; tentatively, D is TRBD1 (5 bases). The CDR3 totals 15 residues. The V end was cut by 7 bases, the J end by 0 bases, with 13 bases between. Germline V lookup: CDR1 MDHEN, CDR2 SYDVKM. This CDR3 reads CASNRQLVSNQPQHF. In nucleotides, the CDR3 is TGTGCCAGCAACCGACAGCTTGTTAGCAATCAGCCCCAGCATTTT.

This clone was seen a few times. This sequence joins TRBV7-8 and TRBJ1-5, with 8 bases that match TRBD1. The germline gives CDR1 SGHVS, CDR2 FQNEAQ. The CDR3 contains 17 residues. V lost 1 base to trimming and J lost 6 bases; unmatched junction nucleotides: 11. The CDR3 nucleotides are TGTGCCAGCAGCTTAGTAGTGGCCGGGACAGGCGGTCAGCCCCAGCATTTT. This gives the protein CASSLVVAGTGGQPQHF.

The J gene is TRBJ2-3, the V gene TRBV6-5; 7 bases agree with TRBD2. V was clipped by 2 bases and J by 3 bases; unmatched bases: 8. Germline lookup yields CDR1 MNHEY and CDR2 SVGAGI. The CDR3 spans 16 residues. In DNA, the CDR3 is TGTGCCAGCAGTTACATCCCGGGGGGTCCGACAGATACGCAGTATTTT. It yields the protein CASSYIPGGPTDTQYF.

Only a few counts were recorded for this clone. The chain joins TRBV18 to TRBJ2-5; 14 positions match TRBD2. With V trimmed by 3 bases and J by 5 bases, 2 bases remained unmatched. The germline V gene has CDR1 KGHSH and CDR2 LQKENI. The CDR3 length is 15 residues. CDR3 sequence reads: CASSPGTSGGETQYF. CDR3 in DNA: TGTGCCAGCTCACCGGGGACTAGCGGGGGTGAGACCCAGTACTTC. Drawing the rest from reference TRBV18 and TRBJ2-5, the complete variable domain is NAGVMQNPRHLVRRRGQEARLRCSPMKGHSHVYWYRQLPEEGLKFMVYLQKENIIDESGMPKERFSAEFPKEGPSILRIQQVVRGDSAAYFCASSPGTSGGETQYFGPGTRLLVL.

On this clone: Within the sample, other DNA sequences also encode this same CDR3. This chain joins TRBV30 and TRBJ1-2; possible D gene TRBD1, 6 bases. Trimming left V 2 bases short and J 5 bases short, with 12 bases between. Germline values: CDR1 GTSNPN, CDR2 SVGIG (reference sequence). The CDR3 is made up of 13 amino acids. The CDR3 nucleotides read TGTGCCTGGAGTACCCGAGGGGGTTATGGCTACACCTTC. It encodes CAWSTRGGYGYTF.

This chain links TRBV11-2 with TRBJ2-3; a possible D gene is TRBD2 (6 bases). Per germline, CDR1 SGHAT and CDR2 FQNNGV. V dropped 7 bases and J dropped 2 bases, with 16 bases sitting between them. The CDR3 length is 15 residues. Here the CDR3 reads CASNSPVAVTDTQYF. CDR3 nucleotides: TGTGCCAGCAATTCCCCCGTAGCGGTCACAGATACGCAGTATTTT.

CDR3 sequence (DNA): TGCGCCAGCAGCCCCAGGGGGCGGGCAACTGAAGCTTTCTTT. Residues: CASSPRGRATEAFF. The rearrangement joins TRBV5-1 to TRBJ1-1, with 8 bases that match TRBD1. In germline, CDR1 is SGHRS, CDR2 YFSETQ. The trim removed 4 bases at V and 5 bases at J, leaving 7 bases unmatched. The CDR3 has 14 residues.

DNA of the CDR3: TGTGCCAGCAGTCCCACAGGGGGCACGTACAATGAGCAGTTCTTC. Translating it yields CASSPTGGTYNEQFF. J is TRBJ2-1 and V is TRBV6-5; the match to TRBD1 covers 9 bases. The CDR3 sequence is 15 residues long. The trim removed 5 bases at V and 4 bases at J, leaving 6 bases unmatched. Looked up from germline, CDR1 is MNHEY and CDR2 is SVGAGI.

V usage is TRBV9 and J usage is TRBJ2-2, with D perhaps matching TRBD2 (5 bases). The CDR3 is 15 amino acids. The ends were cut back, 1 base at V and 3 bases at J, with 10 bases in the middle. CDR1 is SGDLS and CDR2 is YYNGEE in the germline V gene. CDR3 protein: CASSVQDSYTGELFF. Here the CDR3 DNA reads TGTGCCAGCAGCGTACAGGACTCATACACCGGGGAGCTGTTTTTT.

As concerns this clone: Its ends do not fully match the called genes, so a read error is possible. The J gene is TRBJ2-3, the V gene TRBV6-5, with 10 bases lining up with TRBD2. The CDR3 length is 13 residues. Germline loops: CDR1 MNHEY, CDR2 SVGAGI. DNA for the CDR3: TGTGCCAGCAGACCCGCTGGGACTAGCGCGGAGATTTTT. Its protein is CASRPAGTSAEIF.

The gene calls are TRBV6-5 and TRBJ2-7, with TRBD1 identical over 7 bases. The germline CDR1 and CDR2 sequences are MNHEY and SVGAGI. J gave up 1 base and V 6 bases, and 6 bases lay outside the gene matches. The CDR3 is 14 amino acids. The CDR3 reads CASRATGLSYEQYF. CDR3 bases: TGTGCCAGCAGAGCGACAGGGCTTTCCTACGAGCAGTACTTC.

This chain uses TRBV5-1 with TRBJ2-5, with 11 bases identical to TRBD1. The germline V gene has CDR1 SGHRS and CDR2 YFSETQ. The CDR3 is made up of 15 amino acids. J was trimmed by 5 bases and V by 4 bases; bases with no gene match: 7. The CDR3 region is CASSLGQGAWETQYF. CDR3 sequence (DNA): TGCGCCAGCAGCCTCGGACAGGGGGCTTGGGAGACCCAGTACTTC. The variable domain in full, completed from reference TRBV5-1 and TRBJ2-5, reads KAGVTQTPRYLIKTRGQQVTLSCSPISGHRSVSWYQQTPGQGLQFLFEYFSETQRNKGNFPGRFSGRQFSNSRSEMNVSTLELGDSALYLCASSLGQGAWETQYFGPGTRLLVL.

A remark on this clone: Sequence at one end of the junction differs from germline and may be a read error. The chain is built from TRBV2 and TRBJ2-6, with D possibly TRBD1 on 5 matching bases. The V gene's germline CDR1 is SNHLY and CDR2 FYNNEI. The CDR3 is 14 residues long. For the CDR3, the DNA is TGTGCCAGCAGTGACAAGTCTGGGGCCAACGGCCTGACTTTC. This gives the protein CASSDKSGANGLTF.

The V gene is TRBV7-2, the J gene TRBJ2-7, with D unresolved. The CDR3 runs to 12 residues. V lost 2 bases, J lost 0 bases, and 2 bases lay in between. Germline V lookup: CDR1 SGHTA, CDR2 FQGNSA. The DNA of the CDR3 is TGTGCCAGCAGCTTATACTCCTACGAGCAGTACTTC. This codes for CASSLYSYEQYF.

The chain has TRBV7-2 and TRBJ1-2; 8 positions agree with TRBD1. The CDR3 contains 13 residues. Trimming removed 5 bases from V and 4 bases from J; junction bases left unmatched: 3. From germline, CDR1 is SGHTA and CDR2 FQGNSA. The CDR3 protein is CASSPDRGYGYTF. The CDR3 DNA follows: TGTGCCAGCAGCCCCGACAGGGGCTATGGCTACACCTTC.

This chain uses TRBV5-1 with TRBJ2-3; TRBD1 might be the D (6 bases). The CDR3 runs 14 residues. The germline V gene encodes CDR1 SGHRS and CDR2 YFSETQ. The V and J ends lost 5 bases and 2 bases respectively, with 12 bases between them. CDR3 sequence reads: CASRVTGITDTQYF. The CDR3 DNA reads as TGCGCCAGCAGGGTGACAGGAATCACAGATACGCAGTATTTT.

V usage is TRBV7-2 and J usage is TRBJ2-1; 8 bases match TRBD1. Germline V gene lookup returns CDR1 SGHTA and CDR2 FQGNSA. The CDR3 contains 12 residues. Losses at the gene ends were 4 bases for V and 10 bases for J; bases not matched to a gene: 3. The CDR3 here is CASSYGQGEQFF. Written as DNA, the CDR3 is TGTGCCAGCAGCTACGGACAGGGAGAGCAGTTCTTC.

The rearrangement joins TRBV6-5 to TRBJ2-7; the match to TRBD2 covers 12 bases. CDR1 MNHEY and CDR2 SVGAGI come from the germline V gene. The CDR3 is made up of 13 amino acids. Trimming at V came to 6 bases and at J to 13 bases, leaving 10 bases not matched to a gene. The CDR3 sequence: CASSATSGGSGYF. Here the CDR3 DNA reads TGTGCCAGCAGCGCGACTAGCGGGGGATCCGGATACTTC.

The chain combines TRBV4-2 with TRBJ2-7, with TRBD2 matching 7 bases. CDR3 length: 16 amino acids. Trimming removed 1 base from V and 2 bases from J; junction bases left unmatched: 8. Germline V CDR1 and CDR2: LGHNA, YNFKEQ. The DNA of the CDR3 is TGTGCCAGCAGCCAAGGCCCCCTGAGCGGGACCTACGAGCAGTACTTC. The encoded protein is CASSQGPLSGTYEQYF.

The CDR3: CASSDRIYGYTF. Written as DNA, the CDR3 is TGTGCCAGCAGCGACAGGATCTATGGCTACACCTTC. J is TRBJ1-2 and V is TRBV9, with a weak D call TRBD1 (5 bases). The V and J ends lost 3 bases and 4 bases respectively, with 7 bases between them. Germline assignment: CDR1 SGDLS and CDR2 YYNGEE. The CDR3 has 12 residues. Complete variable domain (other parts from reference TRBV9 and TRBJ1-2): DSGVTQTPKHLITATGQRVTLRCSPRSGDLSVYWYQQSLDQGLQFLIQYYNGEERAKGNILERFSAQQFPDLHSELNLSSLELGDSALYFCASSDRIYGYTFGSGTRLTVV.

J is TRBJ1-6 and V is TRBV5-5; D unresolved. The germline V gene encodes CDR1 SGHKS and CDR2 YYEKEE (reference sequence). The V end was cut by 0 bases, the J end by 7 bases, with 11 bases between. The CDR3 extends over 15 amino acids. CDR3 nucleotide sequence: TGTGCCAGCAGCTTGGGCGATAGTAAAAATTCACCCCTCCACTTT. Amino acids: CASSLGDSKNSPLHF.

This chain uses TRBV28 with TRBJ1-2; 7 bases map to TRBD1. Trimming removed 7 bases from V and 0 bases from J; junction bases left unmatched: 5. There are 14 residues in the CDR3. Germline V lookup: CDR1 MDHEN, CDR2 SYDVKM. The CDR3 DNA reads TGTGCCAGCAAACAACAGGGGACTAACTATGGCTACACCTTC. This gives the protein CASKQQGTNYGYTF.

The chain is built from TRBV10-2 and TRBJ2-7, with a tentative D call TRBD2 (7 bases). V was pared by 6 bases and J by 1 base, with 16 bases between. Germline V CDR1 and CDR2: WSHSY, SAAADI. The CDR3 covers 15 residues. CDR3 bases: TGCGCCAGCAGACCGGGTGGGGGGGCTTCCTACGAGCAGTACTTC. Translating it yields CASRPGGGASYEQYF.

This chain links TRBV5-1 with TRBJ1-1; a possible D gene is TRBD1 (6 bases). The CDR3 extends over 14 amino acids. The germline gives CDR1 SGHRS, CDR2 YFSETQ. Trimming stripped 1 base from V and 1 base from J, with 8 bases between. CDR3 bases: TGCGCCAGCAGCTTGTCACAGGGGAACACTGAAGCTTTCTTT. This encodes CASSLSQGNTEAFF. Filled out from reference TRBV5-1 and TRBJ1-1, the complete variable domain reads KAGVTQTPRYLIKTRGQQVTLSCSPISGHRSVSWYQQTPGQGLQFLFEYFSETQRNKGNFPGRFSGRQFSNSRSEMNVSTLELGDSALYLCASSLSQGNTEAFFGQGTRLTVV.